This T cell receptor beta chain is drawn from a study of blood T cells in healthy people across ages. Germline values: CDR1 SGHVS, CDR2 FQNEAQ. The trim removed 6 bases at V and 7 bases at J, leaving 7 bases unmatched. The CDR3 totals 13 residues. The authors ran a second PCR of roughly 7 to 11 cycles using a sample-barcoded 5' primer and a J-beta primer mix. MiXCR, run by TCRdb on the 5' RACE reads, gives a single entry per CDR3 protein. The data show more than 500,000 distinct CDR3 sequences, roughly a quarter seen once. These data were also filed under a second study, of T cells of mothers and their children. As that study records: The study recruited a few healthy Caucasian mothers and their six children as donors. During the second PCR, the M1S primer introduced sample barcodes along with 2-4 random nucleotides.

The material sequenced was blood. The V gene is TRBV7-8, the J gene TRBJ1-2; 8 bases are a match to TRBD1. This clonotype originated in a boy under 10 years old in good health. CDR3 sequence: CASSYRTGFGYTF. CDR3 sequence (DNA): TGTGCCAGCAGTTATAGGACAGGGTTTGGCTACACCTTC.